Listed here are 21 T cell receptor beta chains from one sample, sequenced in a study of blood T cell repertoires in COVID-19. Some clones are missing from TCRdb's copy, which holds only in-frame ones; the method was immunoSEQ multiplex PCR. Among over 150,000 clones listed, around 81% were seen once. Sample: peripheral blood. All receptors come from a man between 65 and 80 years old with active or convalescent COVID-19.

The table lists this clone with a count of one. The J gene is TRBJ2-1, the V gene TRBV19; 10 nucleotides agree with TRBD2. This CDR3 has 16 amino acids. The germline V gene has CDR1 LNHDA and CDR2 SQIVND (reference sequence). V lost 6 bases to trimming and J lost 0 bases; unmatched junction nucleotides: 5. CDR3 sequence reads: CASSPLAGSSYNEQFF. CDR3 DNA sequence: TGTGCCAGTAGCCCACTAGCGGGGAGCTCCTACAATGAGCAGTTCTTC. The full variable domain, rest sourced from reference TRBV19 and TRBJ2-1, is DGGITQSPKYLFRKEGQNVTLSCEQNLNHDAMYWYRQDPGQGLRLIYYSQIVNDFQKGDIAEGYSVSREKKESFPLTVTSAQKNPTAFYLCASSPLAGSSYNEQFFGPGTRLTVL.

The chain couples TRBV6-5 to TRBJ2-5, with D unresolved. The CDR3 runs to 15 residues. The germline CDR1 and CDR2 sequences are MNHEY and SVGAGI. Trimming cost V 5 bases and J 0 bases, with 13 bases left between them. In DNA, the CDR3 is TGTGCCAGCAGTACTCGACATTTGTACCAAGAGACCCAGTACTTC. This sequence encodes CASSTRHLYQETQYF.

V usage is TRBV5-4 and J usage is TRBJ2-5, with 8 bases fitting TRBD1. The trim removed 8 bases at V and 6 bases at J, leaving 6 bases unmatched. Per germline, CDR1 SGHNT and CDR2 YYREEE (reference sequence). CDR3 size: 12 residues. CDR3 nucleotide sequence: TGTGCCAGTGGACAGGGAGGCAAGACCCAGTACTTC. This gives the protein CASGQGGKTQYF.

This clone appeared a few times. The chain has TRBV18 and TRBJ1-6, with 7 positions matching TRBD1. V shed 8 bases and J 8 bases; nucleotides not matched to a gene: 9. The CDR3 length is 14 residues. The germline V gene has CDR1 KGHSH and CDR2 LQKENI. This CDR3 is CASNDRVRDSPLHF. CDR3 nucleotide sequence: TGTGCCAGCAATGACAGGGTCAGGGATTCACCCCTCCACTTT. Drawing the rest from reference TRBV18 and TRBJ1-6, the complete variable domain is NAGVMQNPRHLVRRRGQEARLRCSPMKGHSHVYWYRQLPEEGLKFMVYLQKENIIDESGMPKERFSAEFPKEGPSILRIQQVVRGDSAAYFCASNDRVRDSPLHFGNGTRLTVT.

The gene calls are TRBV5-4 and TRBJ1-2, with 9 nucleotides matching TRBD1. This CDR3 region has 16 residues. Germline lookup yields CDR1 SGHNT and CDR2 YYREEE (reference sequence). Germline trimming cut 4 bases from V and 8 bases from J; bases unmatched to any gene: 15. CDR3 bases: TGTGCCAGCAGCAGGCTAGGACAGGGGTTTAATGGCGGCTACACCTTC. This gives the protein CASSRLGQGFNGGYTF.

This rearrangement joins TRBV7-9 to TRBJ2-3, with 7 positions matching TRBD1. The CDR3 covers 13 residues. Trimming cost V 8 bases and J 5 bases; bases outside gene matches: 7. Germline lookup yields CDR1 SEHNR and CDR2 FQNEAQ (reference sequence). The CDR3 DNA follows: TGTGCCAGCCTACCAGACAGGGAAGATACGCAGTATTTT. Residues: CASLPDREDTQYF.

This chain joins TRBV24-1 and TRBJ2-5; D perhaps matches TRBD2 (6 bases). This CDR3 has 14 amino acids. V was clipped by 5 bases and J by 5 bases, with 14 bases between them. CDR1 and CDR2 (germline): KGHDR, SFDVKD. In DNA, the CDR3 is TGTGCCACCAGTGGTGAGGGACTGGCTGAGACCCAGTACTTC. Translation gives CATSGEGLAETQYF.

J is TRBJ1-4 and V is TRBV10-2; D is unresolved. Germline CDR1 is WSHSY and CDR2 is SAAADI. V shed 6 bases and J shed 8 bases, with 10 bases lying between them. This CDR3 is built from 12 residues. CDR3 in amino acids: CASSGRREKLFF. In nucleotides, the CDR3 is TGCGCCAGCAGCGGGAGGAGGGAAAAACTGTTTTTT.

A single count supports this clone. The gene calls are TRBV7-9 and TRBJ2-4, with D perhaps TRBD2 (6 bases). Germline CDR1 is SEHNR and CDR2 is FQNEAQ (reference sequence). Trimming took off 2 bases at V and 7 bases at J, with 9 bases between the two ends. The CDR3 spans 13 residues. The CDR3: CASSLIRGNIQYF. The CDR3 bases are TGTGCCAGCAGCTTAATCCGGGGGAACATTCAGTACTTC.

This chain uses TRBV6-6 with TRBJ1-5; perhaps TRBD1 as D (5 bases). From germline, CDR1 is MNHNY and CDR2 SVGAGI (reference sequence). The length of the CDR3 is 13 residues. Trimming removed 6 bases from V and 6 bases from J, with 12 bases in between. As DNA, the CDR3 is TGTGCCAGCAGCTTCCAGGGCGGTCAGCCCCAGCATTTT. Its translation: CASSFQGGQPQHF.

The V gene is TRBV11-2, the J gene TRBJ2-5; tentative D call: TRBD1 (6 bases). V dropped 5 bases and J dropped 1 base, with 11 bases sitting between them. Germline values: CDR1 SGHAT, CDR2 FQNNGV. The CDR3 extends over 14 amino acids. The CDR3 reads CASSPGRGQETQYF. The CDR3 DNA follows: TGTGCCAGCAGCCCGGGCAGGGGCCAAGAGACCCAGTACTTC.

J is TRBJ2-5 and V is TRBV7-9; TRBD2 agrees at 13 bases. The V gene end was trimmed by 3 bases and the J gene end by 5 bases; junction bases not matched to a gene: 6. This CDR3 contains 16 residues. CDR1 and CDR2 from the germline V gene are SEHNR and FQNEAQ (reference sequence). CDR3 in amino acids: CASSFGLAGAGETQYF. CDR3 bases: TGTGCCAGCAGCTTCGGACTAGCGGGAGCGGGGGAGACCCAGTACTTC.

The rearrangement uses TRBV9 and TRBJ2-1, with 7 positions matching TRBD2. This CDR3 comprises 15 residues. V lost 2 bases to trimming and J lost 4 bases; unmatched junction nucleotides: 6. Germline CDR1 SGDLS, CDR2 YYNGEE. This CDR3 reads CASSVGLADYNEQFF. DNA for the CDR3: TGTGCCAGCAGCGTGGGTCTAGCGGATTACAATGAGCAGTTCTTC. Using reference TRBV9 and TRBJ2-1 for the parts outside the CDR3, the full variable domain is DSGVTQTPKHLITATGQRVTLRCSPRSGDLSVYWYQQSLDQGLQFLIQYYNGEERAKGNILERFSAQQFPDLHSELNLSSLELGDSALYFCASSVGLADYNEQFFGPGTRLTVL.

The CDR3 protein is CASSYPGQRSNQPQHF. CDR3 in DNA: TGTGCCAGCAGTTACCCGGGACAACGGAGCAATCAGCCCCAGCATTTT. The J gene is TRBJ1-5, the V gene TRBV6-2 or TRBV6-3, with D perhaps TRBD1 (6 bases). This CDR3 is built from 16 residues. Trimming removed 2 bases at V and 1 base at J, with 12 bases between. CDR1 is MNHEY, CDR2 SVGEGT, per germline.

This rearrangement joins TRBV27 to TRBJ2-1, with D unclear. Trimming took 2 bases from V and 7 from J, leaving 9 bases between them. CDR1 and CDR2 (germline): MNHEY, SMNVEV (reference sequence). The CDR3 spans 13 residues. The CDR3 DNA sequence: TGTGCCAGCAGTTTAAACGGTGAGAATGAGCAGTTCTTC. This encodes CASSLNGENEQFF.

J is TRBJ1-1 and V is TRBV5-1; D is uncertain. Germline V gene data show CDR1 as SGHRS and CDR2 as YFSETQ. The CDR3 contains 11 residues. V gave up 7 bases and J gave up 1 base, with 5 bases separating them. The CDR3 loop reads CASASNTEAFF. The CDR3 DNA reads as TGCGCCAGCGCGTCGAACACTGAAGCTTTCTTT.

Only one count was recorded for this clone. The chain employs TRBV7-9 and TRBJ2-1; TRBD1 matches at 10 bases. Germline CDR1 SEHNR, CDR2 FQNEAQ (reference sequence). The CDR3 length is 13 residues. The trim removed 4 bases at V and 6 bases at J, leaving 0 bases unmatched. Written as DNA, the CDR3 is TGTGCCAGCAGCTGGACAGGGGGCAATGAGCAGTTCTTC. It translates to CASSWTGGNEQFF.

The CDR3 is CASSSDSQETQYF. In DNA, the CDR3 is TGTGCCAGCAGCTCCGACAGTCAAGAGACCCAGTACTTC. This chain joins TRBV11-3 and TRBJ2-5; TRBD1 is a possible D gene (5 bases). Germline V gives CDR1 SGHNT, CDR2 YENEEA. The CDR3 length is 13 residues. V gave up 4 bases and J gave up 2 bases, with 8 bases separating them.

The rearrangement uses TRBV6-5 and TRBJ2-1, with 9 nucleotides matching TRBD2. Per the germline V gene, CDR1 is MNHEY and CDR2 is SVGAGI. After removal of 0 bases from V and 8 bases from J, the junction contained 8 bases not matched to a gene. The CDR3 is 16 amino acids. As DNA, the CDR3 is TGTGCCAGCAGTTACTCGATAGCGGGAGTTCCGGATGAGCAGTTCTTC. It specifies CASSYSIAGVPDEQFF.

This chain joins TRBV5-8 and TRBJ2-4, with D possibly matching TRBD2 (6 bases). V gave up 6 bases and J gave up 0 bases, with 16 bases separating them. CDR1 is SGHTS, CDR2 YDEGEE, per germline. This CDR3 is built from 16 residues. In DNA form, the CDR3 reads TGTGCCAGCACCCGGGAGTCCCAGCTAGCCAAAAACATTCAGTACTTC. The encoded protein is CASTRESQLAKNIQYF.

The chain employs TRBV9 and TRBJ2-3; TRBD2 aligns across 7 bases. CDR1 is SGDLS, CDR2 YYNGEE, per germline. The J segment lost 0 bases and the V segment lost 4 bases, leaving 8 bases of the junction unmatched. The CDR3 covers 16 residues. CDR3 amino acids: CASSWLSGLSTDTQYF. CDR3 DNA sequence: TGTGCCAGCAGCTGGCTTAGCGGGCTGAGCACAGATACGCAGTATTTT.